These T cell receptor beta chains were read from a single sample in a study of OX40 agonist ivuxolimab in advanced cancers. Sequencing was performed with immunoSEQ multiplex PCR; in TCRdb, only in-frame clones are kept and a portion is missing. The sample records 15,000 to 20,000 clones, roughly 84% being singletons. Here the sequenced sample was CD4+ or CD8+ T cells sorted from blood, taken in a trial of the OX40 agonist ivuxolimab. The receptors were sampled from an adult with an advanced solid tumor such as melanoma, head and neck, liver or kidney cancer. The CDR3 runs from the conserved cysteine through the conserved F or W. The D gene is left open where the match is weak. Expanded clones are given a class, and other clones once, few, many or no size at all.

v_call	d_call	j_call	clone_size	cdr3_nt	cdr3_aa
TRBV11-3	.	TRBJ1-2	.	TGTGCCAGCAGTTTACGCGGAGCTGATGGCTACACCTTC	CASSLRGADGYTF
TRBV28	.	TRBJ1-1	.	TGTGCCAGCAGTTTCCGCAACGTGGGCGCCGAGGGAGCTTTCTTT	CASSFRNVGAEGAFF
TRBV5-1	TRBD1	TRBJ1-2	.	TGCGCCAGCACAGGGGGCAATGGCTACACCTTC	CASTGGNGYTF
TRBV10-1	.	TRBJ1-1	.	TGCGCCAGCAGCACACATCGGGGCCCCCGTGGTAAGATGAACACTGAAGCTTTCTTT	CASSTHRGPRGKMNTEAFF
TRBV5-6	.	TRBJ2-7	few	TGTGCCAGCAGCTTGGTCACCCTTACCTACGAGCAGTACTTC	CASSLVTLTYEQYF
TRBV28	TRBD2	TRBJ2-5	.	TGTGCCAGCAGTCCCCTAACTAGCGGGGGGCCCGTGGAGACCCAGTACTTC	CASSPLTSGGPVETQYF
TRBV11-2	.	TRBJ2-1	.	TGTGCCAGCAGCTTATTTCCCTCAGGGGAGCAGTTCTTC	CASSLFPSGEQFF
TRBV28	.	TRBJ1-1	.	TGTGCCAGCAGTTTGGCCAAGGACGGCGTCACTGAAGCTTTCTTT	CASSLAKDGVTEAFF
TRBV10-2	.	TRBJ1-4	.	TGCGCCAGCAGTGCGAATCGGGCTGTCCGAACTAATGAAAAACTGTTTTTT	CASSANRAVRTNEKLFF
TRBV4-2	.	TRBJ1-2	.	TGTGCCAGCAGCCAAGAGCCCGATAACTATGGCTACACCTTC	CASSQEPDNYGYTF
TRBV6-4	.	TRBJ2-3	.	TGTGCCAGCAGCGAGGACATCGCGGCAGATACGCAGTATTTT	CASSEDIAADTQYF
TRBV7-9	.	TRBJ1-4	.	TGTGCCAGCAGCTGGGAGACGGAAAAACTGTTTTTT	CASSWETEKLFF
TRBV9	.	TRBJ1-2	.	TGTGCCAGCAGCGGACCCGGGGCCGCCGTGGGAGGCTACACCTTC	CASSGPGAAVGGYTF
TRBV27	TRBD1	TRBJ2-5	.	TGTGCCAGCAGTACCCTAGTGGGGACAGGGCGAAAACCCTTAAGTTGGTACTTC	CASSTLVGTGRKPLSWYF
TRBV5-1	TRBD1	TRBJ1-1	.	TGCGCCAGCAGCTCTTCTTCCCCAGGGGGGGAAACTTTCTTT	CASSSSSPGGETFF
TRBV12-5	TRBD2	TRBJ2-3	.	TGTGCTAGTGGTTCCCCAGCGGGGGGCAGCACAGATACGCAGTATTTT	CASGSPAGGSTDTQYF
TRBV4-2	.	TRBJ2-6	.	TGTGCCAGCAGCCAAGGGACGCCCTCTGGGGCCAACGTCCTGACTTTC	CASSQGTPSGANVLTF
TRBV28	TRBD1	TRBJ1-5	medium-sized	TGTGCCGGACAGGGGGCCTATAGCAATCAGCCCCAGCATTTT	CAGQGAYSNQPQHF
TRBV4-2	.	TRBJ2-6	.	TGTGCCAGCAGCCAAAACGGACGGAACTCTGGGGCCAACGTCCTGACTTTC	CASSQNGRNSGANVLTF
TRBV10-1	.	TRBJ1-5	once	TGCGCCAGCCGAATCAATCCCGTAAGACATGGGGGCGAGGGTCAGCCCCAGCATTTT	CASRINPVRHGGEGQPQHF
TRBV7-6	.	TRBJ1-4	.	TGTGCCAGCAGCTCCAGGACCGGGGAAAAACTGTTTTTT	CASSSRTGEKLFF
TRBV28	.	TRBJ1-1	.	TGTGCCAGCGGTGAGCCTTCGAACACTGAAGCTTTCTTT	CASGEPSNTEAFF
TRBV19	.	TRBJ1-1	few	TGTGCCAGTAGTATAGGGCAGGGGATGACTGAAGCTTTCTTT	CASSIGQGMTEAFF
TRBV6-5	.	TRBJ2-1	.	TGTGCCAGCACATCCCGGGATAACAATGAGCAGTTCTTC	CASTSRDNNEQFF
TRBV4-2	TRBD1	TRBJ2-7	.	TGTGCCAGCAGCCAGGGGACAGGGGGTGTCTACGAGCAGTACTTC	CASSQGTGGVYEQYF
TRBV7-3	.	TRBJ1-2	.	TGTGCCAGCAGCTTAGGAGGGGTTGCTGGCTACACCTTC	CASSLGGVAGYTF
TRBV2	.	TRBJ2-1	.	TGTGCCAGCAGTCCGGACCACGAAGGTGATGAGCAGTTCTTC	CASSPDHEGDEQFF
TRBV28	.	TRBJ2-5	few	TGTGCCAGCACCTCCCCCGAAGGGTTTCAAGAGACCCAGTACTTC	CASTSPEGFQETQYF
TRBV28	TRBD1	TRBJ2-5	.	TGTGCCAGCAGTTTCCCCGGGACAGGGACCCGGGGCCGAGAGACCCAGTACTTC	CASSFPGTGTRGRETQYF
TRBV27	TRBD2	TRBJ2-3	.	TGTGCCAGCAGTTTATGGATGTCTGGCGGGGGGTCCCGAGATACGCAGTATTTT	CASSLWMSGGGSRDTQYF
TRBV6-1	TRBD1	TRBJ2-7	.	TGTGCCAGCAGCGACAGGGGACCTACCTACGAGCAGTACTTC	CASSDRGPTYEQYF
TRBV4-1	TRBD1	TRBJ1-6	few	TGCGCCAGCAGTGCCGGGACAGGGAGCGGTTCACCCCTCCACTTT	CASSAGTGSGSPLHF
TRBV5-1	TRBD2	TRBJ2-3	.	TGCGCCAGCAGCTTTTTTGGCGGGGGGGTCACAGATACGCAGTATTTT	CASSFFGGGVTDTQYF
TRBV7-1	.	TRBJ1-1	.	TGTGCCAGCAGCTTAGCAGGGACGAACACTGAAGCTTTCTTT	CASSLAGTNTEAFF
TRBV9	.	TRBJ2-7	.	TGTGCCAGCAGCGTAGGGAGAGGGAACTCCTACGAGCAGTACTTC	CASSVGRGNSYEQYF
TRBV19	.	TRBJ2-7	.	TGTGCCAGTAGTACTCCCGGGACCAAGTTGTACGAGCAGTACTTC	CASSTPGTKLYEQYF
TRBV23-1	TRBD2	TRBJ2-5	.	TGCGCCAGCAGTCGACTAGCGGGGTTAATAGGGGAGACCCAGTACTTC	CASSRLAGLIGETQYF
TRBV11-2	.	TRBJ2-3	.	TGTGCCAGCAGCTACATGACTAGTGCGGATACGCAGTATTTT	CASSYMTSADTQYF
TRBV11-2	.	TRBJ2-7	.	TGTGCCAGCAATGGAGGTAACTTCGAGCAGTACTTC	CASNGGNFEQYF
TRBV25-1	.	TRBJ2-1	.	TGTGCCAGCAGTAACAGGGCAAATGAGCAGTTCTTC	CASSNRANEQFF
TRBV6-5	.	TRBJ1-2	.	TGTGCCAGCAGCTCCGGGGTGGCAGGGGCCAATGGCTACACCTTC	CASSSGVAGANGYTF
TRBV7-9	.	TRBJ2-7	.	TGTGCCAGCAGCTTAGAACTGCAGGGCCTAGAGCAGTACTTC	CASSLELQGLEQYF
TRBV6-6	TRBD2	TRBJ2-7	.	TGTGCCAGCAGTTTAGCGGGGGGGGACTCCTCCTACGAGCAGTACTTC	CASSLAGGDSSYEQYF
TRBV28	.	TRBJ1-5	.	TGTGCCAGCAGTTCCAGGGTCCTTGCGGGACAGCCCCAGCATTTT	CASSSRVLAGQPQHF
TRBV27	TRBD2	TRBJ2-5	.	TGTGCCAGCAGTTTATCGACTAGCGGGGGGGAGGAGACCCAGTACTTC	CASSLSTSGGEETQYF
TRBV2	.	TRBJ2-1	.	TGTGCCAGCAGCGACGGTCTCCTCGGCCGATACGGCGAGCAGTTCTTC	CASSDGLLGRYGEQFF
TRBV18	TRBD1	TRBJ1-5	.	TGTGCCAGCTCGCAGGGGGCAACTTATAGCAATCAGCCCCAGCATTTT	CASSQGATYSNQPQHF
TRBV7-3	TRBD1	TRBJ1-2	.	TGTGCCAGCAGCCCAGACCACAGGGGACTAAACTATGGCTACACCTTC	CASSPDHRGLNYGYTF
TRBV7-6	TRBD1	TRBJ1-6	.	TGTGCCAGCAGCCCTCACAGGGGGCAGGATTCACCCCTCCACTTT	CASSPHRGQDSPLHF
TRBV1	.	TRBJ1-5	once	TGCACCAGCAGCCAAGATAATCCAGGGGACAATAGCAATCAGCCCCAGCATTTT	CTSSQDNPGDNSNQPQHF
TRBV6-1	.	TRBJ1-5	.	TGTGCCAGCAGTGAAGGACAGGCCAATCAGCCCCAGCATTTT	CASSEGQANQPQHF
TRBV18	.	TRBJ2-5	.	TGTGCCAGCTCACCACCAACATCTCTAGAGACCCAGTACTTC	CASSPPTSLETQYF
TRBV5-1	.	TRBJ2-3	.	TGCGCCAGCAGCTTGGTTCCTGCCCCAGATACGCAGTATTTT	CASSLVPAPDTQYF
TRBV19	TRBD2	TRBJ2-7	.	TGTGCCAGTAGTATCGGCGGGGGGGGCTACGAGCAGTACTTC	CASSIGGGGYEQYF
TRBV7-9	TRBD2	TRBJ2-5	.	TGTGCCAGCAGCTCCCGGACTAGCGGGGGGTCCGGGACCCAGTACTTC	CASSSRTSGGSGTQYF